This is a list of T cell receptor beta chains from one sample in a study of T cells after yellow fever vaccination. MiXCR, applied by TCRdb to the 5' RACE reads, yields one record per CDR3 protein. Of hundreds of thousands of distinct CDR3 sequences in the sample, around 3.9% were seen once. The material sequenced was PBMCs, taken on the day of the yellow fever booster vaccination. These receptors originate from a young man who received the YFV17D yellow fever vaccine. Each CDR3 is given without its conserved first and last residue. The order of the fields is V gene, J gene, CDR3 length, CDR3 protein.

V gene: TRBV24-1; J gene: TRBJ2-3; CDR3 length: 14; CDR3 protein: ATSGATSGGGDTQY
V gene: TRBV6-6; J gene: TRBJ2-5; CDR3 length: 11; CDR3 protein: ASVRGGGETQY
V gene: TRBV7-9; J gene: TRBJ2-2; CDR3 length: 14; CDR3 protein: ASSANRDRNTGELF
V gene: TRBV6-2/TRBV6-3; J gene: TRBJ2-1; CDR3 length: 13; CDR3 protein: ASSHVPELGNEQF
V gene: TRBV7-2; J gene: TRBJ1-6; CDR3 length: 15; CDR3 protein: ASSLIRTGVSNSPLH
V gene: TRBV7-2; J gene: TRBJ2-1; CDR3 length: 13; CDR3 protein: ASSFVGGGRNEQF
V gene: TRBV9; J gene: TRBJ1-3; CDR3 length: 14; CDR3 protein: ASSVDSPSSGNTIY
V gene: TRBV19; J gene: TRBJ1-1; CDR3 length: 12; CDR3 protein: ASKGGGSNTEAF
V gene: TRBV20-1; J gene: TRBJ1-2; CDR3 length: 11; CDR3 protein: SAGRLRPYGYT
V gene: TRBV24-1; J gene: TRBJ2-1; CDR3 length: 10; CDR3 protein: ATRGLENEQF
V gene: TRBV9; J gene: TRBJ2-7; CDR3 length: 12; CDR3 protein: ASSVAVTPYEQY
V gene: TRBV5-1; J gene: TRBJ2-7; CDR3 length: 10; CDR3 protein: ASSLDLREQY
V gene: TRBV5-6; J gene: TRBJ2-5; CDR3 length: 10; CDR3 protein: ASSLAIGPAY
V gene: TRBV27; J gene: TRBJ2-1; CDR3 length: 12; CDR3 protein: ASSLERGWNEQF
V gene: TRBV19; J gene: TRBJ1-2; CDR3 length: 13; CDR3 protein: ASSSQGQVLGGYT
V gene: TRBV27; J gene: TRBJ2-2; CDR3 length: 8; CDR3 protein: ASGLGELF
V gene: TRBV20-1; J gene: TRBJ2-5; CDR3 length: 13; CDR3 protein: SALTDRGQERTQY
V gene: TRBV12-3/TRBV12-4; J gene: TRBJ2-2; CDR3 length: 16; CDR3 protein: ASNKKLGLAGDTGELF
V gene: TRBV5-1; J gene: TRBJ1-1; CDR3 length: 13; CDR3 protein: ASRSLPDPNTEAF
V gene: TRBV7-3; J gene: TRBJ2-1; CDR3 length: 11; CDR3 protein: ASSPQGGKGQF
V gene: TRBV4-2; J gene: TRBJ1-6; CDR3 length: 15; CDR3 protein: ASSFTTGDRSGPPLH
V gene: TRBV27; J gene: TRBJ2-7; CDR3 length: 11; CDR3 protein: ASSLYSSYEQY
V gene: TRBV6-2/TRBV6-3; J gene: TRBJ2-3; CDR3 length: 16; CDR3 protein: ASSPSGQVRAHTDTQY
V gene: TRBV5-1; J gene: TRBJ2-5; CDR3 length: 13; CDR3 protein: ASSLAGHLQETQY
V gene: TRBV7-2; J gene: TRBJ2-7; CDR3 length: 16; CDR3 protein: ASSLVGVGTGSSYEQY
V gene: TRBV7-2; J gene: TRBJ2-1; CDR3 length: 11; CDR3 protein: ASRTGQYNEQF
V gene: TRBV7-2; J gene: TRBJ1-1; CDR3 length: 14; CDR3 protein: ASSGARGGTNTEAF
V gene: TRBV4-2; J gene: TRBJ1-5; CDR3 length: 13; CDR3 protein: ASSQGTRENQPQH
V gene: TRBV18; J gene: TRBJ1-2; CDR3 length: 14; CDR3 protein: ASSPSGKGSDYGYT
V gene: TRBV5-1; J gene: TRBJ2-2; CDR3 length: 14; CDR3 protein: ASSQGLAGITGELF
V gene: TRBV7-3; J gene: TRBJ2-1; CDR3 length: 12; CDR3 protein: ASSQSGAHNEQF